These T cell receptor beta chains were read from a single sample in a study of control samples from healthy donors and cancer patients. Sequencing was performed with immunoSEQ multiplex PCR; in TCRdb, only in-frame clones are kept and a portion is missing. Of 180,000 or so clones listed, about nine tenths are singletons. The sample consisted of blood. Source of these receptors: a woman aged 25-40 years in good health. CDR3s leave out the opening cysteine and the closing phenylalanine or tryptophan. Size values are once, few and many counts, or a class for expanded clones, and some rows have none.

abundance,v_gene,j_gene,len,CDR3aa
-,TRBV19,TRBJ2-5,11,ASSIGLQETQY
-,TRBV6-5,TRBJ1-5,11,ASMGGSNQPQH
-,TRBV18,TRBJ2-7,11,ASSPHRPYEQY
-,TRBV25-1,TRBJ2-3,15,ASSGDALAGGTDTQY
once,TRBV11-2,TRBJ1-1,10,ASSPDRSEAF
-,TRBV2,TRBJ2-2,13,ASSQLPGATGELF
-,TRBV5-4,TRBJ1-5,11,ASSRDLNQPQH
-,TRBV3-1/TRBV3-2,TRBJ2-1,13,ASSQAATYYNEQF
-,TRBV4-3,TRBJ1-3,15,ASSQNWDRASGNTIY
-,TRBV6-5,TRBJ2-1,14,ASSSRLATSYNEQF
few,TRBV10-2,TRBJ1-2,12,ASRLQGASYGYT
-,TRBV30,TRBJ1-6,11,AWNRGGNSPLH
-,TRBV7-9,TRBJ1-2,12,ASSRTGPNYGYT
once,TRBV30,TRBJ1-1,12,AWSGGGAGTEAF
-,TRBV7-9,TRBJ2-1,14,ASSLADRVGGNEQF
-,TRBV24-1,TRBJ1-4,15,ATSDLGRVATNEKLF
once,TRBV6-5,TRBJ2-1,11,ASSYRGRDEQF
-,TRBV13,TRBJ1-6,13,ASSIGQGASSPLH
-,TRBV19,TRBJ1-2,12,ASSDRGTDYGYT
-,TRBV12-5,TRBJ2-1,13,ASGPGQGRYYEQF
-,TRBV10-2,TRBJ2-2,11,ASRRDGTGELF
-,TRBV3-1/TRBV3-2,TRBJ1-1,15,ASSQDVAGGLNTEAF
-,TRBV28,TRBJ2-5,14,ASSLSPSGRAETQY
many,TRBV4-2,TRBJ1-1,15,ASSQDVVESLNTEAF
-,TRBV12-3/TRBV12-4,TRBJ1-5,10,ASSSGNQPQH
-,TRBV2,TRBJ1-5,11,ASSEKGSQPQH